This T cell receptor (beta chain) was obtained from a study of cytomegalovirus exposure and HLA in healthy donors. Generated by immunoSEQ multiplex PCR, the TCRdb table keeps only in-frame clones and is missing some. The data contain 150,000 to 200,000 clones, approximately 82% of them seen just once; the ten biggest clones take up roughly 12%. The germline gives CDR1 SGHRS, CDR2 YFSETQ. Trimming cost V 0 bases and J 3 bases; bases outside gene matches: 7. The CDR3 is made up of 16 amino acids. The sequenced material came from PBMCs. The genes are TRBV5-1 and TRBJ2-7, with 9 bases aligning to TRBD2. This clonotype originated in a woman in her 30s in good health and CMV-seropositive. The CDR3 nucleotides are TGCGCCAGCAGCTTGGAACCGGGACTAGCCCTCTACGAGCAGTACTTC. Translated: CASSLEPGLALYEQYF.